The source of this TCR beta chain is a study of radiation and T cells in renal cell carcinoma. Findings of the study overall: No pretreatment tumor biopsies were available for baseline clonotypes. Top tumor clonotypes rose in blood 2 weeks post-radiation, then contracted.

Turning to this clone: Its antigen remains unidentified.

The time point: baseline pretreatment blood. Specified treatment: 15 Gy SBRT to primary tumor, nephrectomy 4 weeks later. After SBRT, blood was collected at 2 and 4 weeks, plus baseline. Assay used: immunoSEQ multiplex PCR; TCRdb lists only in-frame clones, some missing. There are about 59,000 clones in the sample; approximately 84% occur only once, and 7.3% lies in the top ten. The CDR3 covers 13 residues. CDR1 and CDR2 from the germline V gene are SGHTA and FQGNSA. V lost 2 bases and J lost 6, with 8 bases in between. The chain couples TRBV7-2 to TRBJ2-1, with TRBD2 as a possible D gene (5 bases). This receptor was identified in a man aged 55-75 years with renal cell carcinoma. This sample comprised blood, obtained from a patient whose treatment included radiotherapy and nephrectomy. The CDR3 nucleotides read TGTGCCAGCAGCTTATTAGCGATCAATGAGCAGTTCTTC. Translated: CASSLLAINEQFF. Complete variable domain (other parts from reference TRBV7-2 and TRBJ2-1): GAGVSQSPSNKVTEKGKDVELRCDPISGHTALYWYRQSLGQGLEFLIYFQGNSAPDKSGLPSDRFSAERTGGSVSTLTIQRTQQEDSAVYLCASSLLAINEQFFGPGTRLTVL.